Reported below is one T cell receptor beta chain. Sequencing used immunoSEQ multiplex PCR; TCRdb keeps in-frame clones, though not all of them. The sample yields about 42,000 clones, 65% to 85% seen once. These data belong to a study of neoadjuvant anti-PD-1 for oral cavity cancer. For the study at large: Before surgery, most patients got three to four biweekly 3 mg/kg nivolumab doses.

Germline-derived CDR1 and CDR2 are KGHSH and LQKENI. CDR3 size: 16 residues. V gave up 0 bases and J gave up 2 bases, with 13 bases separating them. The time point was: after neoadjuvant nivolumab, at surgical resection. Blood cells were analyzed directly, without culture or expansion. The sample in question was PBMCs, obtained after nivolumab (anti-PD-1) treatment. The clonotype originates from a person aged 35 to 85 with oral cavity squamous cell carcinoma. The chain has TRBV18 and TRBJ1-2; tentative D call: TRBD1 (5 bases). In DNA, the CDR3 is TGTGCCAGCTCACCACCCACGGGGCGCGTAAACTATGGCTACACCTTC. Translating gives CASSPPTGRVNYGYTF.